This T cell receptor beta chain came from a study of cytomegalovirus exposure and HLA in healthy donors. This PCR relied on a set of 60 Vbeta primers and 13 Jbeta primers. Produced via immunoSEQ multiplex PCR; TCRdb's table is partial and in-frame only. The sample contains approximately 120,000 clones, 81% of which appear only once. Study conclusions and caveats: There were fewer than 200 TCR beta chains listed as cytomegalovirus-associated. It emerged from a later analysis that several of the most significant clusters appeared to be linked to common viral pathogens. Reports indicated that the classifier achieved high specificity and sensitivity in diagnosing cytomegalovirus status.

This CDR3 region has 14 residues. Germline CDR1 MGHDK, CDR2 SYGVNS. With V trimmed by 4 bases and J by 5 bases, 4 bases remained unmatched. For this clone: Its antigen is currently unknown.

V and J are TRBV25-1 and TRBJ2-5; 10 nucleotides align to TRBD2. Sequencing was carried out using PBMCs. This clonotype originated in a woman aged 30 to 39 in good health and CMV-seronegative. CDR3 nucleotide sequence: TGTGCCAGCAGTGTAGCGGGAGGATCGGAGACCCAGTACTTC. Its translation is CASSVAGGSETQYF.